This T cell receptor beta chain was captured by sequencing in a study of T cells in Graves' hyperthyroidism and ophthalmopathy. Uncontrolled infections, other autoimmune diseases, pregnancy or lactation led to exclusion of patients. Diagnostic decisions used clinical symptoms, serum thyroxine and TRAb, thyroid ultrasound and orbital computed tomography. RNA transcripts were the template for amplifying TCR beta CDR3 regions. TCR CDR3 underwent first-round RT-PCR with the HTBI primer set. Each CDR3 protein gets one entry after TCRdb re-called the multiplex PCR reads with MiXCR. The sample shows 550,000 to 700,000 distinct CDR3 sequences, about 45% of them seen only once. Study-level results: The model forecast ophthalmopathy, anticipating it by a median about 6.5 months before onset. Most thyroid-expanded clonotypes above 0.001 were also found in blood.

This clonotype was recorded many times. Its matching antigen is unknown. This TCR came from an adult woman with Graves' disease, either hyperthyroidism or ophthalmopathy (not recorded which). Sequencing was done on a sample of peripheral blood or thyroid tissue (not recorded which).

Written as DNA, the CDR3 is TGCGCCAGCAGCCAACCGGCGAACTCTGGAAACACCATATATTTT. Protein sequence: CASSQPANSGNTIYF. The V call is TRBV4-1, the J call TRBJ1-3; D gene ambiguous. Germline V gene sequence: CDR1 MGHRA, CDR2 YSYEKL. CDR3 length: 15 residues. Trimming left V 2 bases short and J 0 bases short, with 8 bases between.